What follows are 23 T cell receptor beta chains derived from one specimen sequenced in a study of PD-L1 blockade in urothelial cancer. Here immunoSEQ multiplex PCR was the method, and the copy in TCRdb shows in-frame clones only, minus some. The sample records tens of thousands of clones, 75% being singletons. The time point was: pretreatment peripheral blood. This specimen was PBMCs, taken around atezolizumab (anti-PD-L1) treatment. The receptors were sampled from a man between 65 and 80 years old with urothelial cancer.

This clone has just a few counts. This chain links TRBV18 with TRBJ2-2, with TRBD1 matching over 9 bases. After removal of 6 bases from V and 6 bases from J, the junction contained 2 bases not matched to a gene. CDR3 length: 13 amino acids. Germline-derived CDR1 and CDR2 are KGHSH and LQKENI. The CDR3 protein is CASSGQGAGELFF. CDR3 nucleotides: TGTGCCAGCTCGGGACAGGGCGCCGGGGAGCTGTTTTTT.

This clone has at least ten counts. This chain connects TRBV18 to TRBJ1-1, with a tentative D call TRBD1 (6 bases). The CDR3 loop spans 13 amino acids. Germline values: CDR1 KGHSH, CDR2 LQKENI. V lost 6 bases and J 10 bases, leaving 18 bases between the germline ends. CDR3 residues: CASSAGARGIAFF. CDR3 coding DNA: TGTGCCAGCTCGGCGGGGGCGAGGGGGATAGCTTTCTTT.

This clone was detected only a few times. The chain has TRBV2 and TRBJ1-5; a weak D match, TRBD1 (5 bases). This CDR3 region has 15 residues. Germline assignment: CDR1 SNHLY and CDR2 FYNNEI. V was trimmed by 2 bases and J by 2 bases, leaving 10 bases between them. The CDR3 bases are TGTGCCAGCAGTGAATGGGGCAGAGGCAATCAGCCCCAGCATTTT. The encoded protein is CASSEWGRGNQPQHF. Combining the CDR3 with reference TRBV2 and TRBJ1-5 gives the whole variable domain EPEVTQTPSHQVTQMGQEVILRCVPISNHLYFYWYRQILGQKVEFLVSFYNNEISEKSEIFDDQFSVERPDGSNFTLKIRSTKLEDSAMYFCASSEWGRGNQPQHFGDGTRLSIL.

This clone was counted between two and nine times. V gene TRBV10-3 combines with J gene TRBJ2-1; D may be TRBD2 (6 bases). V was trimmed by 6 bases and J by 0 bases, leaving 12 bases between them. CDR1 and CDR2 (germline): ENHRY, SYGVKD. CDR3 size: 15 residues. The DNA for the CDR3 is TGTGCCATCAGAAGGGACTTGAGCTCCTACAATGAGCAGTTCTTC. This gives the protein CAIRRDLSSYNEQFF.

This clone has more than one count but fewer than ten. This chain links TRBV5-1 with TRBJ2-3; 9 bases fit TRBD1. The CDR3 consists of 17 residues. Germline V gives CDR1 SGHRS, CDR2 YFSETQ. With V trimmed by 0 bases and J by 0 bases, 5 bases remained unmatched. CDR3 DNA: TGCGCCAGCAGCTTGGGGTGGACAGGGGCTAGCACAGATACGCAGTATTTT. Translation: CASSLGWTGASTDTQYF.

The chain employs TRBV4-3 and TRBJ1-2; perhaps TRBD1 as D (5 bases). The CDR3 consists of 15 residues. V was clipped by 1 base and J by 8 bases, with 17 bases between them. CDR1 is LGHNA, CDR2 YSLEER, per germline. The DNA of the CDR3 is TGCGCCAGCAGCCAAGTATCGCGGGACCCTTGGGGCTACACCTTC. Translation gives CASSQVSRDPWGYTF.

The V gene is TRBV11-3, the J gene TRBJ2-7; D call uncertain. This CDR3 spans 12 amino acids. Per germline, CDR1 SGHNT and CDR2 YENEEA. Deletions cut 5 bases from V and 0 bases from J, with 5 bases between. The CDR3 DNA reads TGTGCCAGCAGCACTAACTCCTACGAGCAGTACTTC. Protein sequence: CASSTNSYEQYF. The full variable domain, completed using reference TRBV11-3 and TRBJ2-7, is EAGVVQSPRYKIIEKKQPVAFWCNPISGHNTLYWYLQNLGQGPELLIRYENEEAVDDSQLPKDRFSAERLKGVDSTLKIQPAELGDSAVYLCASSTNSYEQYFGPGTRLTVT.

This clone was found a few times. J is TRBJ2-1 and V is TRBV4-2, with 8 positions matching TRBD2. The germline V gene has CDR1 LGHNA and CDR2 YNFKEQ. Trimming removed 4 bases from V and 6 bases from J; junction bases left unmatched: 11. The CDR3 totals 16 residues. The CDR3 loop is CASSRQLAAQGNEQFF. The CDR3 nucleotides read TGTGCCAGCAGCCGCCAACTAGCGGCCCAAGGCAATGAGCAGTTCTTC.

The rearrangement links TRBV5-6 to TRBJ1-1; D gene unclear. CDR3 length: 13 residues. Trimming removed 0 bases from V and 6 bases from J, with 9 bases in between. The V gene's germline CDR1 is SGHDT and CDR2 YYEEEE. The CDR3 coding sequence is TGTGCCAGCAGCTTGGCCTCCGCGTCTGAAGCTTTCTTT. Translating gives CASSLASASEAFF.

The gene calls are TRBV5-8 and TRBJ1-2; 10 nucleotides match TRBD1. V dropped 0 bases and J dropped 2; count of bases not matched to a gene: 10. The CDR3 spans 18 residues. The germline V gene encodes CDR1 SGHTS and CDR2 YDEGEE. The CDR3 DNA reads as TGTGCCAGCAGCTTGGTGGACGGGACAGGGGCTGAGAACTATGGCTACACCTTC. Translating gives CASSLVDGTGAENYGYTF.

This clone was seen a few times. CDR3 sequence (DNA): TGTGCCAGCACCAGGAGACAGGGGCTTTCCTACGAGCAGTACTTC. Translation: CASTRRQGLSYEQYF. The chain is built from TRBV27 and TRBJ2-7; 8 bases match TRBD1. J was trimmed by 1 base and V by 7 bases; bases with no gene match: 9. CDR1 is MNHEY, CDR2 SMNVEV, per germline (reference sequence). The CDR3 has 15 residues.

The chain links TRBV6-5 to TRBJ2-5; 10 bases are shared with TRBD2. CDR3 length: 15 amino acids. V gave up 6 bases and J gave up 5 bases; unmatched junction bases: 9. Germline CDR1 is MNHEY and CDR2 is SVGAGI. DNA of the CDR3: TGTGCCAGCAGGGCCAGCGGGGGGGCGGGGGAGACCCAGTACTTC. Its translation is CASRASGGAGETQYF.

V gene TRBV18 combines with J gene TRBJ2-1, with 7 nucleotides matching TRBD2. The V and J ends lost 3 bases and 8 bases, in that order; junction bases with no gene match: 4. Germline CDR1 is KGHSH and CDR2 is LQKENI. The CDR3 has 13 residues. CDR3: CASSPREGDEQFF. Written as DNA, the CDR3 is TGTGCCAGCTCACCCAGGGAGGGCGATGAGCAGTTCTTC.

This rearrangement joins TRBV7-2 to TRBJ1-4, with no clear D. The germline V gene encodes CDR1 SGHTA and CDR2 FQGNSA. The CDR3 is made up of 14 amino acids. Trimming removed 3 bases from V and 8 bases from J, with 13 bases in between. The DNA of the CDR3 is TGTGCCAGCAGCTTGGGAGGCCGCCCCGAAAAACTGTTTTTT. Translating it yields CASSLGGRPEKLFF.

The chain links TRBV5-4 to TRBJ2-5, with a weak D call TRBD2 (5 bases). In germline, CDR1 is SGHNT, CDR2 YYREEE (reference sequence). V shed 0 bases and J shed 9 bases, with 15 bases lying between them. The CDR3 runs to 14 residues. CDR3 region: CASSLDRGVGAQYF. DNA of the CDR3: TGTGCCAGCAGCTTGGATCGGGGTGTCGGGGCCCAGTACTTC.

The V gene is TRBV7-2, the J gene TRBJ2-7, with 10 nucleotides matching TRBD2. This CDR3 is 14 amino acids long. V shed 2 bases, J shed 3 bases, and the junction held 1 base outside the gene matches. CDR1 SGHTA and CDR2 FQGNSA come from the germline V gene. The CDR3 here is CASSLSGRVYEQYF. CDR3 sequence (DNA): TGTGCCAGCAGCTTAAGCGGGAGGGTCTACGAGCAGTACTTC.

V gene TRBV7-3 combines with J gene TRBJ2-7; TRBD1 matches 8 bases. Germline-derived CDR1 and CDR2 are SGHTA and FQGTGA. V lost 1 base to trimming and J lost 12 bases; unmatched junction nucleotides: 8. The CDR3 extends over 13 amino acids. The DNA for the CDR3 is TGTGCCAGCAGCTTAAGCCCGGGACAGGCTGGGTACTTC. It encodes CASSLSPGQAGYF.

The rearrangement links TRBV28 to TRBJ1-1; possibly TRBD1 for D (5 bases). CDR1 and CDR2 from the germline V gene are MDHEN and SYDVKM. There are 16 residues in the CDR3. Trimming removed 2 bases at V and 1 base at J, with 14 bases between. The CDR3 region is CASSLPLGVENTEAFF. CDR3 bases: TGTGCCAGCAGTTTACCGCTAGGGGTAGAGAACACTGAAGCTTTCTTT.

The chain recombines TRBV7-2 with TRBJ1-1, with 7 bases lining up with TRBD1. Germline trimming cut 7 bases from V and 6 bases from J; bases unmatched to any gene: 11. The germline V gene encodes CDR1 SGHTA and CDR2 FQGNSA. The CDR3 has 14 amino acids. The CDR3 sequence is CASTRTGRGPEAFF. CDR3 DNA sequence: TGTGCCAGCACCCGGACAGGAAGGGGCCCTGAAGCTTTCTTT.

This clone was detected only a few times. The CDR3 loop reads CACSTGSNYGYTF. The DNA for the CDR3 is TGTGCCTGCTCGACAGGTAGTAACTATGGCTACACCTTC. This rearrangement joins TRBV10-3 to TRBJ1-2; D is perhaps TRBD1 (6 bases). From germline, CDR1 is ENHRY and CDR2 SYGVKD. This CDR3 region has 13 residues. V lost 11 bases to trimming and J lost 1 base, with 14 bases between them.

The J gene is TRBJ2-7, the V gene TRBV18, with 9 bases aligning to TRBD1. This CDR3 has 16 amino acids. Losses at the gene ends were 3 bases for V and 3 bases for J; bases not matched to a gene: 9. CDR1 is KGHSH, CDR2 LQKENI, per germline. CDR3 sequence reads: CASSPGTGRYGYEQYF. The CDR3 DNA follows: TGTGCCAGCTCACCCGGGACAGGGAGGTACGGCTACGAGCAGTACTTC.

As DNA, the CDR3 is TGTGCCAGCAGTACTACACGACAGGGTAACGAGCAGTACTTC. Translating it yields CASSTTRQGNEQYF. The J gene is TRBJ2-7, the V gene TRBV28; 7 bases align to TRBD1. Germline CDR1 reads MDHEN; CDR2 reads SYDVKM. The V segment lost 5 bases and the J segment 5 bases; nucleotides outside the gene matches: 9. CDR3 size: 14 residues.

This clone was seen once. The chain employs TRBV18 and TRBJ2-3; TRBD2 is a possible D gene (6 bases). Germline CDR1 KGHSH, CDR2 LQKENI. The CDR3 runs to 15 residues. The ends were cut back, 9 bases at V and 2 bases at J, with 18 bases in the middle. The CDR3 region is CASSPGTLNTDTQYF. CDR3 nucleotide sequence: TGTGCCAGTTCCCCCGGGACTCTAAACACAGATACGCAGTATTTT.